These 31 T cell receptor beta chains originate from one sample sequenced in a study of T cell responses to AZD1222 COVID-19 vaccine. Clones were read by immunoSEQ multiplex PCR, and TCRdb kept only the in-frame ones, dropping some. The table has some 120,000 clones, around 90% seen once. This specimen consisted of peripheral blood, obtained on day 0 of AZD1222 vaccination. These TCRs come from an adult in good health.

The rearrangement joins TRBV7-9 to TRBJ2-6; no clear D gene. The CDR3 has 17 residues. Trimming took off 2 bases at V and 0 bases at J, with 11 bases between the two ends. Looked up from germline, CDR1 is SEHNR and CDR2 is FQNEAQ (reference sequence). In nucleotides, the CDR3 is TGTGCCAGCAGCTTAATGGGCGGTAGCTCTGGGGCCAACGTCCTGACTTTC. Protein product: CASSLMGGSSGANVLTF.

The rearrangement uses TRBV6-5 and TRBJ2-7; D unresolved. Germline V CDR1 and CDR2: MNHEY, SVGAGI. The length of the CDR3 is 11 residues. Trimming cost V 6 bases and J 2 bases, with 5 bases left between them. Here the CDR3 DNA reads TGTGCCAGCAGCGGAGCCTACGAGCAGTACTTC. This gives the protein CASSGAYEQYF.

The gene calls are TRBV19 and TRBJ1-2; D not certain. The CDR3 is 13 amino acids. Germline values: CDR1 LNHDA, CDR2 SQIVND (reference sequence). Trimming removed 1 base at V and 3 bases at J, with 6 bases between. CDR3 sequence: CASSIGEDYGYTF. CDR3 DNA sequence: TGTGCCAGTAGTATAGGGGAGGACTATGGCTACACCTTC.

The gene calls are TRBV10-3 and TRBJ2-6; D call uncertain. The germline V gene encodes CDR1 ENHRY and CDR2 SYGVKD. Trimming took off 0 bases at V and 5 bases at J, with 8 bases between the two ends. The CDR3 is 15 amino acids. CDR3 in amino acids: CAISESGAWANVLTF. DNA for the CDR3: TGTGCCATCAGTGAGTCCGGCGCCTGGGCCAACGTCCTGACTTTC.

The V gene is TRBV6-1, the J gene TRBJ2-2, with 11 positions matching TRBD2. This CDR3 comprises 18 residues. V lost 2 bases and J lost 0; bases outside the gene matches: 5. In germline, CDR1 is MNHNS, CDR2 SASEGT. The CDR3 DNA reads as TGTGCCAGCAGTGAATCTAGCGGGAGGCTCACGAACACCGGGGAGCTGTTTTTT. Amino acid sequence: CASSESSGRLTNTGELFF.

The rearrangement links TRBV5-8 to TRBJ2-5; D is perhaps TRBD1 (5 bases). The germline V gene encodes CDR1 SGHTS and CDR2 YDEGEE. There are 14 residues in the CDR3. V was trimmed by 0 bases and J by 1 base, leaving 7 bases between them. Here the CDR3 DNA reads TGTGCCAGCAGCTTGGGACAGCCCCAAGAGACCCAGTACTTC. This gives the protein CASSLGQPQETQYF.

The chain joins TRBV3-1 (or the pseudogene TRBV3-2) to TRBJ1-6; D is uncertain. CDR1 and CDR2 (germline): LGHDT, YNNKEL (reference sequence). There are 12 residues in the CDR3. Trimming removed 5 bases at V and 5 bases at J, with 4 bases between. CDR3 sequence: CASSWDNSPLHF. CDR3 nucleotide sequence: TGTGCCAGCAGCTGGGATAATTCACCCCTCCACTTT.

Many counts were recorded for this clone. The V and J genes are TRBV11-2 and TRBJ2-7; 7 bases are shared with TRBD2. V lost 0 bases, J lost 2 bases, and 7 bases stayed unmatched. Germline assignment: CDR1 SGHAT and CDR2 FQNNGV. The CDR3 loop spans 16 amino acids. The CDR3 DNA reads as TGTGCCAGCAGCTTAGATAGGCTAGCGGCGGCCTACGAGCAGTACTTC. Protein product: CASSLDRLAAAYEQYF.

The V call is TRBV11-2, the J call TRBJ1-2, with D unresolved. CDR1 and CDR2 from the germline V gene are SGHAT and FQNNGV. The CDR3 spans 16 residues. Trimming pared 4 bases from V and 8 bases from J, leaving 23 bases between. The CDR3, as DNA: TGTGCCAGCAGCTCCAATCCGGGCCTGCCTGAATGGGGCTACACCTTC. Its translation is CASSSNPGLPEWGYTF.

The V gene is TRBV19, the J gene TRBJ1-2, with no clear D. The V and J ends lost 6 bases and 2 bases respectively, with 13 bases between them. The CDR3 is made up of 14 amino acids. Germline CDR1 reads LNHDA; CDR2 reads SQIVND (reference sequence). CDR3 amino acids: CASSPESPNYGYTF. DNA for the CDR3: TGTGCCAGTAGCCCCGAGAGTCCCAACTATGGCTACACCTTC.

This clone was counted once. The chain is built from TRBV30 and TRBJ2-7; D unresolved. The CDR3 consists of 12 residues. CDR1 is GTSNPN and CDR2 is SVGIG in the germline V gene (reference sequence). Between the trimmed V and J ends, which lost 4 bases and 0 bases, there was a span of 7 bases. The CDR3 loop is CAWTAASYEQYF. The CDR3 DNA reads as TGTGCCTGGACGGCCGCCTCCTACGAGCAGTACTTC.

The chain combines TRBV20-1 with TRBJ2-1; D ambiguous. This CDR3 contains 15 residues. Trimming removed 3 bases from V and 4 bases from J, with 16 bases in between. Germline V gene data show CDR1 as DFQATT and CDR2 as SNEGSKA (reference sequence). The CDR3 nucleotides read TGCAGTGCTAGTGGAATCGGCAGGCCTTACAATGAGCAGTTCTTC. Residues: CSASGIGRPYNEQFF.

The V call is TRBV10-3, the J call TRBJ1-3, with D tentatively TRBD1 (5 bases). There are 16 residues in the CDR3. CDR1 is ENHRY and CDR2 is SYGVKD in the germline V gene. The V end was cut by 2 bases, the J end by 3 bases, with 14 bases between. CDR3 region: CAISEQGSQNGNTIYF. CDR3 nucleotides: TGTGCCATCAGTGAGCAGGGTTCTCAAAATGGAAACACCATATATTTT.

This clone appeared a few times. As DNA, the CDR3 is TGTGCCAGCAGCCTCAGGGACCGTTCCTACGAGCAGTACTTC. This gives the protein CASSLRDRSYEQYF. V gene TRBV3-1 (or the pseudogene TRBV3-2) combines with J gene TRBJ2-7; perhaps D is TRBD1 or TRBD2 (5 bases each). V gave up 4 bases and J gave up 1 base, with 11 bases separating them. From germline, CDR1 is LGHDT and CDR2 YNNKEL (reference sequence). This CDR3 has 14 residues.

This chain links TRBV7-3 with TRBJ2-2; tentatively, D is TRBD1 (5 bases). Trimming left V 5 bases short and J 6 bases short, with 10 bases between. From germline, CDR1 is SGHTA and CDR2 FQGTGA. This CDR3 comprises 13 residues. The CDR3 DNA sequence: TGTGCCAGCAGCACCAGGGAAGCCGGGGAGCTGTTTTTT. Translated: CASSTREAGELFF.

This rearrangement joins TRBV2 to TRBJ2-1, with 8 bases matching TRBD2. The J segment lost 8 bases and the V segment lost 6 bases, leaving 12 bases of the junction unmatched. The CDR3 has 15 amino acids. Germline V lookup: CDR1 SNHLY, CDR2 FYNNEI. Here the CDR3 reads CASRLGLAGNDEQFF. CDR3 sequence (DNA): TGTGCCAGCAGGCTTGGACTAGCAGGAAACGATGAGCAGTTCTTC.

The chain employs TRBV24-1 and TRBJ2-7; D uncertain. V lost 12 bases and J 1 base, leaving 15 bases between the germline ends. Germline V gives CDR1 KGHDR, CDR2 SFDVKD. There are 13 residues in the CDR3. The CDR3 nucleotides are TGTGCCGCCCCCCACGGCAGATCCTACGAGCAGTACTTC. Protein product: CAAPHGRSYEQYF.

The chain recombines TRBV10-3 with TRBJ2-7; 7 bases are a match to TRBD1. V shed 2 bases and J 5 bases; nucleotides not matched to a gene: 3. CDR1 and CDR2 (germline): ENHRY, SYGVKD. This CDR3 contains 13 residues. CDR3 sequence: CAISEIDRDEQYF. CDR3 sequence (DNA): TGTGCCATCAGTGAGATCGACAGGGACGAGCAGTACTTC.

The chain has TRBV7-2 and TRBJ2-1; 8 nucleotides agree with TRBD2. Germline CDR1 is SGHTA and CDR2 is FQGNSA. The length of the CDR3 is 14 residues. The junction had 5 bases not matched to a gene; V was cut back by 5 bases and J by 5 bases. CDR3 DNA: TGTGCCAGCAGCCACGGGACTAGTAACAATGAGCAGTTCTTC. Translation gives CASSHGTSNNEQFF. Together with reference TRBV7-2 and TRBJ2-1, the CDR3 gives the full variable domain: GAGVSQSPSNKVTEKGKDVELRCDPISGHTALYWYRQSLGQGLEFLIYFQGNSAPDKSGLPSDRFSAERTGGSVSTLTIQRTQQEDSAVYLCASSHGTSNNEQFFGPGTRLTVL.

As DNA, the CDR3 is TGTGCCAGCTCACCACTAAGGGGGATCGATTCACCCCTCCACTTT. Residues: CASSPLRGIDSPLHF. The chain joins TRBV18 to TRBJ1-6, with D perhaps TRBD1 (6 bases). Germline assignment: CDR1 KGHSH and CDR2 LQKENI. Trimming shortened V by 1 base and J by 8 bases, and 12 bases separated the two germline ends. This CDR3 is built from 15 residues. The complete variable domain, with remaining parts taken from reference TRBV18 and TRBJ1-6, reads NAGVMQNPRHLVRRRGQEARLRCSPMKGHSHVYWYRQLPEEGLKFMVYLQKENIIDESGMPKERFSAEFPKEGPSILRIQQVVRGDSAAYFCASSPLRGIDSPLHFGNGTRLTVT.

This chain connects TRBV5-4 to TRBJ1-4, with a weak D call TRBD1 (5 bases). Deletions cut 4 bases from V and 5 bases from J, with 18 bases between. CDR1 is SGHNT and CDR2 is YYREEE in the germline V gene (reference sequence). The CDR3 sequence is 16 residues long. CDR3 in amino acids: CASSTGDRGVNEKLFF. The DNA of the CDR3 is TGTGCCAGCAGCACTGGCGACCGAGGGGTGAATGAAAAACTGTTTTTT.

The CDR3 DNA follows: TGTGCCAGCAGCCCCGGAGGATCACGCGGGAGGGCCTTCTCAGATACGCAGTATTTT. This translates into CASSPGGSRGRAFSDTQYF. The chain has TRBV7-2 and TRBJ2-3; 9 positions match TRBD2. Germline CDR1 is SGHTA and CDR2 is FQGNSA. V was pared by 5 bases and J by 4 bases, with 19 bases of the junction left unmatched. This CDR3 is built from 19 residues.

CDR3 sequence reads: CASSLDTSPKPYNEQFF. The CDR3 DNA reads TGTGCCAGCAGCTTAGATACCTCCCCCAAACCCTACAATGAGCAGTTCTTC. This rearrangement joins TRBV7-2 to TRBJ2-1; D call uncertain. The V gene lost 1 base and the J gene lost 2 bases, with 15 bases spanning the gap. This CDR3 is built from 17 residues. Looked up from germline, CDR1 is SGHTA and CDR2 is FQGNSA.

V usage is TRBV5-1 and J usage is TRBJ1-5; tentatively, D is TRBD1 (6 bases). CDR1 and CDR2 from the germline V gene are SGHRS and YFSETQ. The V and J ends lost 4 bases and 4 bases respectively, with 9 bases between them. The CDR3 covers 13 residues. The DNA for the CDR3 is TGCGCCAGCAGCGCAGGGGAGAATCAGCCCCAGCATTTT. It is translated as CASSAGENQPQHF. Full variable domain (remainder filled in from reference TRBV5-1 and TRBJ1-5): KAGVTQTPRYLIKTRGQQVTLSCSPISGHRSVSWYQQTPGQGLQFLFEYFSETQRNKGNFPGRFSGRQFSNSRSEMNVSTLELGDSALYLCASSAGENQPQHFGDGTRLSIL.

The genes are TRBV7-9 and TRBJ1-3; D unclear. Germline assignment: CDR1 SEHNR and CDR2 FQNEAQ (reference sequence). The CDR3 length is 17 residues. The germline V and J ends were trimmed by 2 bases and 0 bases, with 14 bases remaining between them. The CDR3 region has the DNA TGTGCCAGCAGCTTATTAGTAACCACCCGCTCTGGAAACACCATATATTTT. Translated: CASSLLVTTRSGNTIYF.

The chain joins TRBV4-1 to TRBJ2-5; TRBD1 might be the D (5 bases). The CDR3 length is 18 residues. V dropped 4 bases and J dropped 3 bases, with 24 bases sitting between them. Germline CDR1 MGHRA, CDR2 YSYEKL. This chain's CDR3 is CASSPGRQGLTPEETQYF. The DNA of the CDR3 is TGCGCCAGCAGCCCCGGACGTCAGGGATTAACACCAGAAGAGACCCAGTACTTC.

This clone was observed a single time. The chain recombines TRBV19 with TRBJ1-5, with D perhaps TRBD1 (6 bases). The CDR3 length is 15 residues. Germline values: CDR1 LNHDA, CDR2 SQIVND (reference sequence). With 2 bases removed from V and 3 bases from J, the gap between germline ends came to 11 bases. Here the CDR3 DNA reads TGTGCCAGTAGTATAATTGGGGGGGCCAATCAGCCCCAGCATTTT. Its protein product is CASSIIGGANQPQHF.

This clone was counted many times. V and J are TRBV7-9 and TRBJ2-3, with 10 bases lining up with TRBD2. The CDR3 covers 16 residues. The germline V gene encodes CDR1 SEHNR and CDR2 FQNEAQ (reference sequence). J lost 0 bases, V lost 5 bases, and 5 bases had no gene match. CDR3 protein: CASSPQTSGSTDTQYF. CDR3 coding DNA: TGTGCCAGCAGCCCACAGACTAGCGGGAGCACAGATACGCAGTATTTT. Combining the CDR3 with reference TRBV7-9 and TRBJ2-3 gives the whole variable domain DTGVSQNPRHKITKRGQNVTFRCDPISEHNRLYWYRQTLGQGPEFLTYFQNEAQLEKSRLLSDRFSAERPKGSFSTLEIQRTEQGDSAMYLCASSPQTSGSTDTQYFGPGTRLTVL.

J is TRBJ1-1 and V is TRBV7-2; D is unresolved. Germline loops: CDR1 SGHTA, CDR2 FQGNSA. V was clipped by 6 bases and J by 4 bases, with 12 bases between them. This CDR3 has 13 residues. CDR3 in DNA: TGTGCCAGCAGGGAGGACCTTTTCACTGAAGCTTTCTTT. Translation: CASREDLFTEAFF.

The V and J genes are TRBV3-1 (or the pseudogene TRBV3-2) and TRBJ1-2, with no clear D. Looked up from germline, CDR1 is LGHDT and CDR2 is YNNKEL (reference sequence). With 2 bases removed from V and 3 bases from J, the gap between germline ends came to 10 bases. This CDR3 contains 14 residues. The CDR3 nucleotides are TGTGCCAGCAGCCAATCTAAGGCGGACTATGGCTACACCTTC. Translating it yields CASSQSKADYGYTF.

The chain couples TRBV18 to TRBJ1-2; D is uncertain. The V gene's germline CDR1 is KGHSH and CDR2 LQKENI. V was shortened by 2 bases and J by 5 bases, with 9 bases between the two germline ends. The CDR3 loop spans 13 amino acids. The DNA of the CDR3 is TGTGCCAGCTCACCATGGGCCGATTATGGCTACACCTTC. Encoded protein: CASSPWADYGYTF.